The T cell receptor (beta chain) described here comes from a study of blood T cell repertoires in COVID-19. Study-level background: COVID-19 samples, acute and convalescent, were from the United States, Italy and Spain. The cDNA or gDNA used as material had been derived from T cells, B-cell-depleted T cells, or PBMCs.

How the authors handled the data: Scientists estimated how many nucleated cells there were by amplifying reference gene primers. Produced via immunoSEQ multiplex PCR; TCRdb's table is partial and in-frame only. V, J and clone size reflect that table, while D and trimming were determined from the DNA. Of under 150,000 clones in the sample, roughly 80% were seen once. This CDR3 comprises 18 residues. J is TRBJ2-4 and V is TRBV21-1; TRBD1 reflects the table's D call only, with no check against the DNA. TRBV21-1 is recorded as a pseudogene. Sequencing was done on a sample of peripheral blood. The source of this sequence is a woman between 40 and 50 years old with acute or convalescent COVID-19. CDR3 loop: CASNLKGQGVPSKNIQYF. The DNA for the CDR3 is TGTGCCAGCAACTTAAAGGGACAGGGCGTGCCGTCCAAAAACATTCAGTACTTC.